There are many counts of the clone carrying this TCR beta chain. As yet, its antigen is unknown. The data were taken from a study of human T cells and chemical hapten exposure. Study at large: A roughly 2 cm by roughly 2 cm inner upper arm patch received 2% DPC for sensitization. Across the whole study, which lasted about 5.5 months, patients were given diphenylcyclopropenone on the scalp once a week. Study observations and caveats: PT1 expanded TCR counts and patch test score were linked, and their correlation was positive. Sensitization with DPC brought no change to TCRs above 1 in 1000 in frequency.

Germline trimming cut 5 bases from V and 6 bases from J; bases unmatched to any gene: 4. This CDR3 comprises 13 residues. CDR1 is SEHNR and CDR2 is FQNEAQ in the germline V gene (reference sequence). Time point meaning: patch test 1, 2 weeks after DPC sensitization. Treatment defined: therapeutic diphenylcyclopropenone sensitization with weekly scalp DPC. One entry per CDR3 protein results from TCRdb running MiXCR on the RACE reads. The data contain some 83,000 distinct CDR3 sequences, about 10% of them singletons. V gene TRBV7-9 combines with J gene TRBJ2-5, with 9 bases fitting TRBD1. Sequencing used whole blood, obtained in connection with sensitization to the hapten diphenylcyclopropenone (DPC). This TCR was sampled from a woman aged 45 to 65 with alopecia areata. Some clones in this sample may be carry-over from other donors' samples. In nucleotides, the CDR3 is TGTGCCAGCAGCCCGGGACAGGGAAAGACCCAGTACTTC. Amino acid sequence: CASSPGQGKTQYF.